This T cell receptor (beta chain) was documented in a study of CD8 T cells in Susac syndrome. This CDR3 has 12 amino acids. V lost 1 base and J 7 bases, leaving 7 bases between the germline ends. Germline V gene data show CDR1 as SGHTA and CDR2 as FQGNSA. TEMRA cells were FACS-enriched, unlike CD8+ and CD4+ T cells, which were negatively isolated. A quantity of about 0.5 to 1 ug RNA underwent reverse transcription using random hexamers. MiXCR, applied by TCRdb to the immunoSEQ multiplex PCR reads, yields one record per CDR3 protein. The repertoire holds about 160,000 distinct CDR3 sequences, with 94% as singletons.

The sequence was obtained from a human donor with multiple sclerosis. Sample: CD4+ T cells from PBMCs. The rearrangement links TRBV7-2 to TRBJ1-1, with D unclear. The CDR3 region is CASSLESSEAFF. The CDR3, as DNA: TGTGCCAGCAGCTTAGAATCGAGTGAAGCTTTCTTT.